One TCR beta chain is described in this entry. No antigen is known for it. Assay used: immunoSEQ multiplex PCR; TCRdb lists only in-frame clones, some missing. The table has thousands of clones, roughly three fifths seen once. These data come from a study of T cells in localized non-small cell lung cancer. General study points: Clonality of T cells reached its maximum in uninvolved adjacent lung, surpassing tumor. The study detected a median roughly 56 of the top 100 tumor clones in adjacent lung. Sequence data derive from only one tumor region, so heterogeneity remains possible.

Losses at the gene ends were 2 bases for V and 0 bases for J; bases not matched to a gene: 5. CDR1 and CDR2 (germline): KGHSH, LQKENI. This CDR3 comprises 16 residues. Sequencing was performed on lymph node tissue, taken before any cancer treatment. The chain is built from TRBV18 and TRBJ2-7; TRBD1 matches at 9 bases. The sequence was collected from a male donor older than 55 with stage I squamous cell lung carcinoma. CDR3 sequence: CASSPGRTGASYEQYF. The CDR3, as DNA: TGTGCCAGCTCACCAGGAAGGACAGGGGCCTCCTACGAGCAGTACTTC.